This TCR beta chain was retrieved from a study of T-cell reconstitution after alpha-beta-depleted transplantation in children. It was with unique molecular identifiers that the TCRbeta library was prepared. TCRdb itself ran the PCR reads through MiXCR, one entry per CDR3 protein. The table lists approximately 640,000 distinct CDR3 sequences, around a sixth of them singletons. The germline V gene has CDR1 DFQATT and CDR2 SNEGSKA (reference sequence). This CDR3 is 13 amino acids long. V gave up 0 bases and J gave up 4 bases, with 8 bases separating them. This chain connects TRBV20-1 to TRBJ2-3; perhaps TRBD2 as D (5 bases). The specimen was PBMCs from the stem cell graft donor, collected from the stem cell graft. The source is a human donor who donated a stem cell graft to a child with acute myeloid leukemia. The CDR3: CSARDPLADTQYF. CDR3 sequence (DNA): TGCAGTGCTAGAGATCCACTAGCAGATACGCAGTATTTT.